This is a list of T cell receptor beta chains from one sample in a study of T-cell memory formation after mild COVID-19. TCRdb reanalysed the 5' RACE reads using MiXCR and keeps one entry per CDR3 protein. Among around 390,000 distinct CDR3 sequences listed, 16% were seen once. The sequencing input was PBMCs or a T cell subset sorted from them (not recorded which). The receptors stem from a man aged 18 to 30 who had mild COVID-19 (a few samples of this study predate the infection). Cell type and time point are not known. The CDR3 runs from the conserved cysteine through the conserved F or W. The order of the fields is clone size, D gene, J gene, V gene, CDR3 DNA, CDR3 protein. A D gene is named only where the DNA matches it firmly. Rows may omit the clone size; those that give it use once, few, many or a size class.

abundance: .
d_gene: TRBD2
j_gene: TRBJ2-3
v_gene: TRBV4-2
CDR3nt: TGTGCCAGCAGCCAAGATCAGGCTAGCGGGGGGGCCGGTACGCAGTATTTT
CDR3aa: CASSQDQASGGAGTQYF

abundance: .
d_gene: .
j_gene: TRBJ2-1
v_gene: TRBV4-2
CDR3nt: TGTGCCAGCAGCCCAGGCAGGATGGGGGGGGCCGACAATGAGCAGTTCTTC
CDR3aa: CASSPGRMGGADNEQFF

abundance: few
d_gene: .
j_gene: TRBJ2-5
v_gene: TRBV5-1
CDR3nt: TGCGCCAGCAGCTTCATCCCGGCAGCACTCCAAGAGACCCAGTACTTC
CDR3aa: CASSFIPAALQETQYF

abundance: few
d_gene: .
j_gene: TRBJ1-1
v_gene: TRBV27
CDR3nt: TGTGCCAGCAGCCCGTTAGGAAGCACTGAAGCTTTCTTT
CDR3aa: CASSPLGSTEAFF

abundance: few
d_gene: TRBD1
j_gene: TRBJ2-7
v_gene: TRBV27
CDR3nt: TGTGCCAGCAGCGATACCGGGACAGAACTTCAGCAGTACTTC
CDR3aa: CASSDTGTELQQYF

abundance: few
d_gene: .
j_gene: TRBJ2-1
v_gene: TRBV15
CDR3nt: TGTGCCACCAGCAGAGGTGGCGGGCCTTCCTACAATGAGCAGTTCTTC
CDR3aa: CATSRGGGPSYNEQFF

abundance: .
d_gene: TRBD1
j_gene: TRBJ1-2
v_gene: TRBV12-3/TRBV12-4
CDR3nt: TGTGCCAGCAGGGTTGGTCCGGACAGGGAGGTGGAGGGCTACACCTTC
CDR3aa: CASRVGPDREVEGYTF

abundance: many
d_gene: .
j_gene: TRBJ2-5
v_gene: TRBV5-1
CDR3nt: TGCGCCAGCAGCTTCCGGGAGCCCGTACAAGAGACCCAGTACTTC
CDR3aa: CASSFREPVQETQYF

abundance: few
d_gene: TRBD2
j_gene: TRBJ2-5
v_gene: TRBV10-3
CDR3nt: TGTGCCATCAGTGAGTCGGTTAGCGGGGGGGCCGGAGAGACCCAGTACTTC
CDR3aa: CAISESVSGGAGETQYF

abundance: .
d_gene: .
j_gene: TRBJ1-1
v_gene: TRBV7-9
CDR3nt: TGTGCCAGCAGATCCGCCGCCGGGGCTAGTAACACTGAAGCTTTCTTT
CDR3aa: CASRSAAGASNTEAFF

abundance: .
d_gene: .
j_gene: TRBJ2-6
v_gene: TRBV20-1
CDR3nt: TGCAGTGGGGTGTCTGGGGCCAACGTCCTGACTTTC
CDR3aa: CSGVSGANVLTF

abundance: .
d_gene: .
j_gene: TRBJ2-7
v_gene: TRBV7-9
CDR3nt: TGTGCCAGACTGGGGCACTACGAGCAGTACTTC
CDR3aa: CARLGHYEQYF

abundance: many
d_gene: TRBD1
j_gene: TRBJ1-5
v_gene: TRBV5-1
CDR3nt: TGCGCCAGCAGCGCCTGGACAGGGGAACATCAGCCCCAGCATTTT
CDR3aa: CASSAWTGEHQPQHF

abundance: many
d_gene: .
j_gene: TRBJ1-1
v_gene: TRBV7-9
CDR3nt: TGTGCCAGCACCATCGTACTCACTGAAGCTTTCTTT
CDR3aa: CASTIVLTEAFF

abundance: many
d_gene: TRBD1
j_gene: TRBJ2-5
v_gene: TRBV7-2
CDR3nt: TGTGCCAGCAGCTTAGTGGGCACAGGGGGGGAGACCCAGTACTTC
CDR3aa: CASSLVGTGGETQYF

abundance: many
d_gene: .
j_gene: TRBJ1-2
v_gene: TRBV4-1
CDR3nt: TGCGCCAGCAGCCTCCAGGGCAACTCCTTCGGCTACACCTTC
CDR3aa: CASSLQGNSFGYTF

abundance: .
d_gene: .
j_gene: TRBJ2-7
v_gene: TRBV7-3
CDR3nt: TGTGCCAGCAGCCCGGGGACCCCGAGACGAAACGAGCAGTACTTC
CDR3aa: CASSPGTPRRNEQYF

abundance: few
d_gene: TRBD2
j_gene: TRBJ2-7
v_gene: TRBV20-1
CDR3nt: TGCAGTGCTAGCGGGGGGGCTCTGGACTACGAGCAGTACTTC
CDR3aa: CSASGGALDYEQYF

abundance: many
d_gene: TRBD1
j_gene: TRBJ2-3
v_gene: TRBV5-1
CDR3nt: TGCGCCAGCAGCACGGGGACAGGGGGCACAGATACGCAGTATTTT
CDR3aa: CASSTGTGGTDTQYF

abundance: .
d_gene: .
j_gene: TRBJ1-2
v_gene: TRBV6-1
CDR3nt: TGTGCCAGCAGTCCACAGGGCAGCTATGGCTACACCTTC
CDR3aa: CASSPQGSYGYTF

abundance: many
d_gene: .
j_gene: TRBJ2-1
v_gene: TRBV29-1
CDR3nt: TGCAGCGTTGCTCTTGGGGTTGAGGGTGAGCAGTTCTTC
CDR3aa: CSVALGVEGEQFF

abundance: few
d_gene: .
j_gene: TRBJ1-4
v_gene: TRBV27
CDR3nt: TGTGCCAGCAGTTTAATCCCAGGGACAACTAATGAAAAACTGTTTTTT
CDR3aa: CASSLIPGTTNEKLFF

abundance: few
d_gene: .
j_gene: TRBJ1-5
v_gene: TRBV10-3
CDR3nt: TGTGCCATCAAGGACACGGAATATCAGCCCCAGCATTTT
CDR3aa: CAIKDTEYQPQHF

abundance: .
d_gene: .
j_gene: TRBJ2-5
v_gene: TRBV9
CDR3nt: TGTGCCAGCAGCGTAGGTCCGGACAACGAAGAGACCCAGTACTTC
CDR3aa: CASSVGPDNEETQYF

abundance: .
d_gene: TRBD1
j_gene: TRBJ1-5
v_gene: TRBV15
CDR3nt: TGTGCCACCAGCACCGGACAGGGGCATCAGCCCCAGCATTTT
CDR3aa: CATSTGQGHQPQHF

abundance: many
d_gene: .
j_gene: TRBJ2-3
v_gene: TRBV20-1
CDR3nt: TGCAGTGCCATCACAGATACGCAGTATTTT
CDR3aa: CSAITDTQYF

abundance: few
d_gene: .
j_gene: TRBJ2-1
v_gene: TRBV7-2
CDR3nt: TGTGCCAGCAGCTTAGGCGTTGTTGGGGCTGAGCAGTTCTTC
CDR3aa: CASSLGVVGAEQFF

abundance: many
d_gene: .
j_gene: TRBJ2-7
v_gene: TRBV7-9
CDR3nt: TGTGCCAGCAGCCCCATTGGGAGAGCCTACGAGCAGTACTTC
CDR3aa: CASSPIGRAYEQYF

abundance: .
d_gene: .
j_gene: TRBJ2-7
v_gene: TRBV12-3/TRBV12-4
CDR3nt: TGTGCCAGCAGTTTCGGGGTATCCGAGCAGTACTTC
CDR3aa: CASSFGVSEQYF

abundance: .
d_gene: .
j_gene: TRBJ1-1
v_gene: TRBV7-2
CDR3nt: TGTGCCAGCAGTCGCGCAGGGTCGAGGACTGAAGCTTTCTTT
CDR3aa: CASSRAGSRTEAFF

abundance: .
d_gene: TRBD2
j_gene: TRBJ2-3
v_gene: TRBV7-8
CDR3nt: TGTGCCAGCAGCCTCCTGGTTAGCGGGGGTCCAGATACGCAGTATTTT
CDR3aa: CASSLLVSGGPDTQYF

abundance: .
d_gene: TRBD2
j_gene: TRBJ2-6
v_gene: TRBV4-1
CDR3nt: TGCGCCAGCAGCCAAGATCCCGGGGGGACCCCTCTCTCTGGGGCCAACGTCCTGACTTTC
CDR3aa: CASSQDPGGTPLSGANVLTF

abundance: .
d_gene: TRBD2
j_gene: TRBJ2-2
v_gene: TRBV7-8
CDR3nt: TGTGCCAGCAGCTTAGTCTCTAGCGGAGCGAACACCGGGGAGCTGTTTTTT
CDR3aa: CASSLVSSGANTGELFF

abundance: few
d_gene: TRBD1
j_gene: TRBJ1-6
v_gene: TRBV3-1
CDR3nt: TGTGCCAGCAGCCAATGGACAGGGCCTTATAATTCACCCCTCCACTTT
CDR3aa: CASSQWTGPYNSPLHF

abundance: few
d_gene: TRBD1
j_gene: TRBJ2-2
v_gene: TRBV30
CDR3nt: TGTGCCTGGAGTCCGGGACAGGGGAACGGGGAGCTGTTTTTT
CDR3aa: CAWSPGQGNGELFF

abundance: few
d_gene: .
j_gene: TRBJ2-1
v_gene: TRBV6-5
CDR3nt: TGTGCCAGCAGTTACTCCTTTACAAGTACCTACAATGAGCAGTTCTTC
CDR3aa: CASSYSFTSTYNEQFF

abundance: .
d_gene: TRBD2
j_gene: TRBJ2-3
v_gene: TRBV20-1
CDR3nt: TGCAGTGCTAGTGCCCTTGGAGCGGGGGAGGATACGCAGTATTTT
CDR3aa: CSASALGAGEDTQYF

abundance: .
d_gene: TRBD1
j_gene: TRBJ2-1
v_gene: TRBV6-1
CDR3nt: TGTGCCAGCAGTGAAGTGGGACAGGGAGGGGATGAGCAGTTCTTC
CDR3aa: CASSEVGQGGDEQFF

abundance: .
d_gene: .
j_gene: TRBJ2-3
v_gene: TRBV4-3
CDR3nt: TGCGCCAGCAGCCTAGAGCAGAGCACAGATACGCAGTATTTT
CDR3aa: CASSLEQSTDTQYF

abundance: few
d_gene: .
j_gene: TRBJ2-1
v_gene: TRBV10-3
CDR3nt: TGTGCCACCAGGGGGGGGGCGAGCGGGCCCCACAATGAGCAGTTCTTC
CDR3aa: CATRGGASGPHNEQFF

abundance: few
d_gene: .
j_gene: TRBJ1-1
v_gene: TRBV29-1
CDR3nt: TGCAGCGCTGGGGAGGGACCGAACACTGAAGCTTTCTTT
CDR3aa: CSAGEGPNTEAFF

abundance: .
d_gene: .
j_gene: TRBJ2-3
v_gene: TRBV5-1
CDR3nt: TGCGCCAGCAGCTTGTACGGGGTAGGAAGCACAGATACGCAGTATTTT
CDR3aa: CASSLYGVGSTDTQYF

abundance: .
d_gene: .
j_gene: TRBJ1-4
v_gene: TRBV7-9
CDR3nt: TGTGCCAGCAGCTTAGACGGGTCCTCGAATGAAAAACTGTTTTTT
CDR3aa: CASSLDGSSNEKLFF

abundance: many
d_gene: TRBD1
j_gene: TRBJ1-1
v_gene: TRBV5-5
CDR3nt: TGTGCCAGCAGCTTCTTCGACAGGGGTGAAGCTTTCTTT
CDR3aa: CASSFFDRGEAFF